Listed here are 10 T cell receptor beta chains from one sample, sequenced in a study of T cell responses to AZD1222 COVID-19 vaccine (dated by TCRdb to about 2021). The library was produced with the immunoSEQ multiplex PCR assay. TCRdb's version of the immuneACCESS table is confined to in-frame rearrangements and falls short of the full clone set. An unresolved V gene accounts for under half of the shortfall where checked; the remainder is of unknown origin. This sample lists approximately 61,000 clones; 81% were detected once. The top ten clonotypes cover 26% of the sample. The sample's time point label, decoded: about 28 days (+/-7) after the second vaccine dose. The starting material was peripheral blood, obtained 28 days after the second AZD1222 dose. Receptor source: an adult who received the AZD1222 COVID-19 vaccine.

The chain has TRBV14 and TRBJ1-1, with no clear D. The V gene's germline CDR1 is SGHDN and CDR2 FVKESK. The germline V and J ends were trimmed by 3 bases and 8 bases, with 13 bases remaining between them. The CDR3 contains 13 residues. The CDR3 here is CASSQDLGKEAFF. CDR3 in DNA: TGTGCCAGCAGCCAGGATCTGGGGAAAGAAGCTTTCTTT.

The chain has TRBV5-4 and TRBJ2-7; unclear D gene. The CDR3 sequence is 14 residues long. V lost 3 bases, J lost 4 bases, and 14 bases lay in between. The germline V gene encodes CDR1 SGHNT and CDR2 YYREEE (reference sequence). The CDR3 here is CASSSTGFLYEQYF. CDR3 bases: TGTGCCAGCAGCTCCACGGGTTTCCTATACGAGCAGTACTTC.

The chain has TRBV12-3 or TRBV12-4 and TRBJ2-5; possible D gene TRBD2, 6 bases. V lost 3 bases and J lost 4, with 9 bases in between. The CDR3 sequence is 13 residues long. The CDR3 region has the DNA TGTGCCAGCAGTTTGACTAGTTTAGAGACCCAGTACTTC. As protein: CASSLTSLETQYF.

This chain connects TRBV7-8 to TRBJ2-4; 8 positions match TRBD2. The germline CDR1 and CDR2 sequences are SGHVS and FQNEAQ. With 5 bases clipped from V and 2 bases from J, the junction kept 8 bases outside the gene matches. CDR3 size: 16 residues. The CDR3 nucleotides are TGTGCCAGCAGCCCGTACGGCGGGAGGCCCAAAAACATTCAGTACTTC. It codes for CASSPYGGRPKNIQYF. Variable domain in full (rest from reference TRBV7-8 and TRBJ2-4): GAGVSQSPRYKVAKRGQDVALRCDPISGHVSLFWYQQALGQGPEFLTYFQNEAQLDKSGLPSDRFFAERPEGSVSTLKIQRTQQEDSAVYLCASSPYGGRPKNIQYFGAGTRLSVL.

This chain uses TRBV6-5 with TRBJ2-5, with a weak D call TRBD1 (5 bases). The end of the DNA aligns better with TRBJ2-7, so the J call may be wrong. The CDR3 runs 15 residues. Germline CDR1 is MNHEY and CDR2 is SVGAGI. CDR3 protein: CASSYEGRVSYEQYF. CDR3 nucleotide sequence: TGTGCCAGCAGTTATGAAGGCAGGGTCAGCTACGAGCAGTACTTC.

The chain combines TRBV3-1 (or the pseudogene TRBV3-2) with TRBJ2-7, with 9 nucleotides matching TRBD1. Looked up from germline, CDR1 is LGHDT and CDR2 is YNNKEL (reference sequence). This CDR3 is 15 amino acids long. V was pared by 8 bases and J by 5 bases, with 13 bases of the junction left unmatched. CDR3 bases: TGTGCCAGCTCAAACAGGGGGCCCTCGACGAACGAGCAGTACTTC. This codes for CASSNRGPSTNEQYF.

This clone was found once. The CDR3 sequence is CATSLAGWETQYF. CDR3 in DNA: TGTGCCACTTCACTAGCGGGCTGGGAGACCCAGTACTTC. The rearrangement joins TRBV6-5 to TRBJ2-5; 9 nucleotides align to TRBD2. The CDR3 runs 13 residues. V shed 10 bases, J shed 5 bases, and the junction held 8 bases outside the gene matches. Germline V lookup: CDR1 MNHEY, CDR2 SVGAGI.

V and J are TRBV24-1 and TRBJ2-5, with 9 bases aligning to TRBD2. Germline lookup yields CDR1 KGHDR and CDR2 SFDVKD. The CDR3 consists of 14 residues. J lost 5 bases, V lost 0 bases, and 0 bases had no gene match. CDR3 in amino acids: CATSDLSGGETQYF. CDR3 DNA: TGTGCCACCAGTGATTTGAGCGGGGGGGAGACCCAGTACTTC.

This chain uses TRBV6-2 or TRBV6-3 with TRBJ2-5; D is uncertain. The germline V gene has CDR1 MNHEY and CDR2 SVGEGT. The CDR3 is made up of 11 amino acids. Trimming removed 6 bases at V and 5 bases at J, with 7 bases between. The CDR3 DNA sequence: TGTGCCAGCAGCCGTGTGGAGACCCAGTACTTC. Protein product: CASSRVETQYF.

The CDR3 spells CATKAGGSSYNEQFF. The DNA of the CDR3 is TGTGCCACCAAAGCGGGAGGTAGCTCCTACAATGAGCAGTTCTTC. The V call is TRBV24-1, the J call TRBJ2-1; TRBD2 aligns across 9 bases. CDR1 and CDR2 (germline): KGHDR, SFDVKD. V lost 8 bases, J lost 0 bases, and 4 bases stayed unmatched. This CDR3 has 15 residues.